Below are 10 T cell receptor beta chains sequenced from a single sample in a study of tumor-infiltrating lymphocytes in oesophageal squamous cell carcinoma. TCRdb reprocessed the PCR reads with MiXCR, giving one entry per CDR3 protein. This table has about 20,000 distinct CDR3 sequences, approximately 40% appearing once. The sample was blood. The receptors derive from a male donor with esophageal squamous cell carcinoma.

This clonotype is a singleton in its sample. The rearrangement uses TRBV3-1 and TRBJ2-7, with D perhaps being TRBD1 or TRBD2 (6 bases each). This CDR3 has 13 amino acids. Germline lookup yields CDR1 LGHDT and CDR2 YNNKEL (reference sequence). V was trimmed by 4 bases and J by 5 bases, leaving 12 bases between them. This CDR3 reads CASSLIGGHEQYF. The CDR3 DNA reads TGTGCCAGCAGCCTCATTGGGGGGCACGAGCAGTACTTC.

The rearrangement links TRBV29-1 to TRBJ1-1, with 8 bases that match TRBD1. This CDR3 is built from 12 residues. V shed 6 bases, J shed 6 bases, and the junction held 6 bases outside the gene matches. From germline, CDR1 is SQVTM and CDR2 ANQGSEA. This chain's CDR3 is CSVITGGAEAFF. CDR3 nucleotides: TGCAGCGTGATTACAGGGGGGGCTGAAGCTTTCTTT.

This clonotype was detected many times. A much bigger clone sits one base away, suggesting this may be a read error. This chain uses TRBV11-2 with TRBJ2-7; tentative D call: TRBD1 (5 bases). CDR3 length: 16 residues. Trimming left V 5 bases short and J 7 bases short, with 24 bases between. Germline V gene data show CDR1 as SGHAT and CDR2 as FQNNGV. CDR3 nucleotides: TGTGCCAGCAGCCGGCAGTCCTGGGGCTCCTACAATGAGCAGTACTTC. Amino acids: CASSRQSWGSYNEQYF.

This clonotype is judged medium-sized. The chain links TRBV7-3 to TRBJ2-1; D is uncertain. The V end lost 4 bases, the J end lost 7 bases, and 8 bases lay between the germline ends. Germline V CDR1 and CDR2: SGHTA, FQGTGA. This CDR3 contains 12 residues. The CDR3 bases are TGTGCCAGCAGCTCGACACGGAATGAGCAGTTCTTC. Translation gives CASSSTRNEQFF. The whole variable domain, remainder taken from reference TRBV7-3 and TRBJ2-1, is GAGVSQTPSNKVTEKGKYVELRCDPISGHTALYWYRQSLGQGPEFLIYFQGTGAADDSGLPNDRFFAVRPEGSVSTLKIQRTERGDSAVYLCASSSTRNEQFFGPGTRLTVL.

Of note for this clonotype: Here the CDR3 omits its conserved ending phenylalanine or tryptophan, so a read error is the likely source. It is unclear where the CDR3 begins or ends on the DNA, so no DNA is shown, and the CDR3 is as TCRdb lists it. The chain has TRBV7-6 and TRBJ2-5; TRBD1 was called by the table and not checked on the DNA. CDR1 SGHVS and CDR2 FNYEAQ come from the germline V gene. The CDR3 sequence runs 17 residues, both termini included. The CDR3 spells CASSLEGQLNSPLHFGN.

CDR3 amino acids: CASSSSGLPQQYF. DNA of the CDR3: TGTGCCAGCAGTTCCTCTGGCCTACCACAGCAGTACTTC. The V call is TRBV7-3, the J call TRBJ2-1; the D is unclear. The DNA end favors TRBJ2-7, so the J call may be wrong. This CDR3 is built from 13 residues. Germline lookup yields CDR1 SGHTA and CDR2 FQGTGA.

Regarding this clonotype: A read error is likely, as this CDR3 ends without the conserved phenylalanine or tryptophan. Because the CDR3's place on the DNA is in doubt, the DNA is left out and the CDR3 is given as listed by TCRdb. The V gene is TRBV6-2 or TRBV6-3, the J gene TRBJ2-6; the D call of TRBD2 is as the table states it, not checked on the DNA. With termini counted, the CDR3 has 16 amino acids. CDR1 is MNHEY and CDR2 is SVGEGT in the germline V gene. CDR3 protein: CASSDPTGLAKQYFGA.

This clonotype was counted ten times or more. J is TRBJ1-2 and V is TRBV6-1; the D is unclear. This CDR3 has 13 residues. The germline gives CDR1 MNHNS, CDR2 SASEGT. The V and J ends lost 10 bases and 1 base respectively, with 13 bases between them. CDR3 bases: TGTGCCACCAAGGATCTTTTTAACTATGGCTACACCTTC. Translation: CATKDLFNYGYTF.

The J gene is TRBJ2-3, the V gene TRBV7-3, with a possible D match to TRBD2 (7 bases). The CDR3 loop spans 16 amino acids. Germline values: CDR1 SGHTA, CDR2 FQGTGA. Trimming stripped 5 bases from V and 6 bases from J, with 21 bases between. The CDR3 sequence is CASSPLLWGGLDTQYF. DNA of the CDR3: TGTGCCAGCAGCCCCCTTTTGTGGGGGGGCTTGGATACGCAGTATTTT. The whole variable domain, remainder taken from reference TRBV7-3 and TRBJ2-3, is GAGVSQTPSNKVTEKGKYVELRCDPISGHTALYWYRQSLGQGPEFLIYFQGTGAADDSGLPNDRFFAVRPEGSVSTLKIQRTERGDSAVYLCASSPLLWGGLDTQYFGPGTRLTVL.

The V gene is TRBV6-6, the J gene TRBJ2-7; no clear D gene. The last part of the DNA fits TRBJ2-1 better; the J call may be wrong. The CDR3 runs 14 residues. Germline-derived CDR1 and CDR2 are MNHNY and SVGAGI (reference sequence). The CDR3 DNA sequence: TGTGCCCTTAGTACCTCTAGGCCCTACAATGAGCAGTTCTTC. The encoded protein is CALSTSRPYNEQFF.